The 22 T cell receptor beta chains given below trace back to one sample, sequenced in a study of early T cells in non-severe SARS-CoV-2 infection (dated by TCRdb to 2020 to 2022). Receptor amplification or capture employed 5' RACE. The reads were generated on a NextSeq 500. TCRdb passed the public sequencing reads through fastp at Q25 and MiXCR, retaining productive beta sequences. Rows are unified per CDR3 protein, each entry keeping the most common DNA and genes. Across this sample there are 50,000 or so distinct CDR3 sequences, with around 14% seen only once. The ten most abundant clones make up roughly a tenth of the sample. The sequencing input was whole blood. These receptors all stem from an adult who was a healthcare worker with PCR-confirmed SARS-CoV-2 infection or an uninfected control (not recorded which).

This clonotype was counted between two and nine times. J is TRBJ2-2 and V is TRBV6-5; D is perhaps TRBD1 (6 bases). Trimming stripped 6 bases from V and 1 base from J, with 12 bases between. The germline gives CDR1 MNHEY, CDR2 SVGAGI. This CDR3 has 15 residues. For the CDR3, the DNA is TGTGCCAGCAGCATCAGGGGTCGGAACACCGGGGAGCTGTTTTTT. Translation: CASSIRGRNTGELFF.

This clonotype was seen ten or more times. V is TRBV20-1 and J is TRBJ2-1; TRBD1 matches at 9 bases. The germline V gene encodes CDR1 DFQATT and CDR2 SNEGSKA (reference sequence). V lost 6 bases to trimming and J lost 2 bases; unmatched junction nucleotides: 8. The CDR3 runs to 15 residues. CDR3 in amino acids: CSAGGQGIPYNEQFF. CDR3 nucleotides: TGCAGTGCGGGGGGACAGGGAATACCCTACAATGAGCAGTTCTTC.

This clonotype was recorded at least ten times. The CDR3 here is CASSWTDTQYF. The CDR3 nucleotides are TGTGCCAGCAGCTGGACAGATACGCAGTATTTT. The rearrangement uses TRBV11-2 and TRBJ2-3; D gene unclear. CDR1 is SGHAT and CDR2 is FQNNGV in the germline V gene. V lost 4 bases, J lost 3 bases, and 2 bases lay in between. The CDR3 length is 11 residues.

Turning to this clonotype: At one of its ends the junction is not consistent with the germline gene, which may arise from a read error. DNA of the CDR3: TGTGTCAGCAGTGACCCGCGACTGAGCATCGGGGAGCTGTTTTTT. It specifies CVSSDPRLSIGELFF. The V call is TRBV6-1, the J call TRBJ2-2, with unresolved D. From germline, CDR1 is MNHNS and CDR2 SASEGT. This CDR3 has 15 residues.

There are a few counts of this clonotype. The V and J genes are TRBV11-2 and TRBJ2-6, with no clear D. The ends were cut back, 5 bases at V and 1 base at J, with 9 bases in the middle. Germline V gene lookup returns CDR1 SGHAT and CDR2 FQNNGV. The CDR3 runs to 15 residues. CDR3 DNA: TGTGCCAGCAGCCCTCAGTATTCTGGGGCCAACGTCCTGACTTTC. Protein: CASSPQYSGANVLTF.

V and J are TRBV29-1 and TRBJ2-3, with 11 bases matching TRBD1. This CDR3 has 14 amino acids. V shed 7 bases, J shed 3 bases, and the junction held 6 bases outside the gene matches. The germline V gene has CDR1 SQVTM and CDR2 ANQGSEA. The CDR3 protein is CSASGTGGTDTQYF. DNA for the CDR3: TGCAGCGCTTCCGGGACAGGGGGGACAGATACGCAGTATTTT.

There are many counts of this clonotype. The rearrangement joins TRBV29-1 to TRBJ1-2; TRBD1 agrees at 8 bases. Germline V lookup: CDR1 SQVTM, CDR2 ANQGSEA. The CDR3 has 14 residues. The ends lost 2 bases at V and 5 bases at J; junction bases unmatched: 7. The CDR3 protein is CSVESPGQVYGYTF. The CDR3 DNA reads as TGCAGCGTTGAATCTCCGGGACAGGTGTATGGCTACACCTTC.

Ten or more counts support this clonotype. The rearrangement joins TRBV7-2 to TRBJ2-3; D is uncertain. There are 12 residues in the CDR3. The germline CDR1 and CDR2 sequences are SGHTA and FQGNSA. Trimming left V 8 bases short and J 9 bases short, with 15 bases between. The CDR3 region has the DNA TGTGCCAGCGGCTACTGGGGTTTCACGCAGTATTTT. It specifies CASGYWGFTQYF.

The chain employs TRBV5-1 and TRBJ2-7, with 7 bases aligning to TRBD1. Germline CDR1 reads SGHRS; CDR2 reads YFSETQ. J was trimmed by 2 bases and V by 1 base; bases with no gene match: 3. The CDR3 covers 14 residues. This CDR3 is CASSLQGVPYEQYF. The CDR3 coding sequence is TGCGCCAGCAGCTTGCAGGGGGTACCCTACGAGCAGTACTTC.

The genes are TRBV6-5 and TRBJ2-7; 8 bases are shared with TRBD2. The length of the CDR3 is 15 residues. The trim removed 7 bases at V and 6 bases at J, leaving 14 bases unmatched. Germline values: CDR1 MNHEY, CDR2 SVGAGI. DNA of the CDR3: TGTGCCAGCAATCCCGGCGGGGGGTTAGGGAGCGAGCAGTACTTC. It is translated as CASNPGGGLGSEQYF.

Ten or more counts support this clonotype. V and J are TRBV11-1 and TRBJ1-1; maybe TRBD1 (6 bases). Germline CDR1 reads SGHAT; CDR2 reads FQDESV (reference sequence). V lost 11 bases and J lost 4, with 17 bases in between. This CDR3 comprises 13 residues. The CDR3 DNA reads TGTGCCGGCTCAGGGGACGGGAGCACTGAAGCTTTCTTT. It translates to CAGSGDGSTEAFF.

This sequence joins TRBV3-1 and TRBJ2-1, with 9 bases that match TRBD1. CDR3 length equals 14 residues. V shed 6 bases and J 12 bases; nucleotides not matched to a gene: 12. Germline loops: CDR1 LGHDT, CDR2 YNNKEL (reference sequence). In DNA form, the CDR3 reads TGTGCCAGCAGACTTGGGACAGGGCCCAGTGGGCAGTTCTTC. Translated, it gives CASRLGTGPSGQFF.

This clonotype came up many times. The chain has TRBV14 and TRBJ1-1; D gene unclear. V was cut by 0 bases and J by 10 bases, with 9 bases left in between. The CDR3 runs 12 residues. Germline values: CDR1 SGHDN, CDR2 FVKESK. This CDR3 is CASSQDPRGAFF. CDR3 bases: TGTGCCAGCAGCCAAGATCCTCGTGGAGCTTTCTTT.

This clonotype has at least ten counts. The gene calls are TRBV28 and TRBJ1-2; no definite D call. Germline V gene data show CDR1 as MDHEN and CDR2 as SYDVKM. The CDR3 contains 13 residues. V was trimmed by 7 bases and J by 6 bases, leaving 15 bases between them. The chain's CDR3 is CASNKRMSNGYTF. CDR3 DNA sequence: TGTGCCAGCAATAAGAGGATGTCGAATGGCTACACCTTC.

This clonotype turned up a few times. The V and J genes are TRBV16 and TRBJ1-2; D unclear. The germline V gene encodes CDR1 KGHSY and CDR2 FQNENV. The CDR3 length is 13 residues. The V end was cut by 6 bases, the J end by 2 bases, with 10 bases between. In nucleotides, the CDR3 is TGTGCCAGCAGTACTACAGAAAACTATGGCTACACCTTC. It is translated as CASSTTENYGYTF.

This clonotype has at least ten counts. The chain recombines TRBV7-2 with TRBJ2-7, with a possible D match to TRBD1 (6 bases). Germline V gives CDR1 SGHTA, CDR2 FQGNSA. CDR3 length: 17 amino acids. Deletions cut 2 bases from V and 3 bases from J, with 20 bases between. The CDR3 region has the DNA TGTGCCAGCAGCTTACAGGCGACGGGACAAGCCTACTACGAGCAGTACTTC. Translating gives CASSLQATGQAYYEQYF.

This clonotype was observed a handful of times. The chain links TRBV5-1 to TRBJ2-2; a weak D match, TRBD2 (6 bases). There are 14 residues in the CDR3. Germline V gives CDR1 SGHRS, CDR2 YFSETQ. Between the trimmed V and J ends, which lost 8 bases and 5 bases, there was a span of 16 bases. CDR3 sequence (DNA): TGCGCCAGAACTTCGGGAGACATAACCGGGGAGCTGTTTTTT. It is translated as CARTSGDITGELFF.

There are a few counts of this clonotype. V and J are TRBV29-1 and TRBJ2-7, with 8 bases fitting TRBD2. The germline V gene has CDR1 SQVTM and CDR2 ANQGSEA. The CDR3 runs to 13 residues. J was trimmed by 4 bases and V by 5 bases; bases with no gene match: 7. CDR3 region: CSVIKRENYEQYF. CDR3 bases: TGCAGCGTTATAAAGCGGGAGAATTACGAGCAGTACTTC.

The DNA for the CDR3 is TGTGCCAGCAGTAACTTAGCGGGAGAGGGCACAGATACGCAGTATTTT. Protein: CASSNLAGEGTDTQYF. This chain links TRBV28 with TRBJ2-3; 9 nucleotides align to TRBD2. The CDR3 totals 16 residues. The trim removed 5 bases at V and 1 base at J, leaving 7 bases unmatched. Germline CDR1 is MDHEN and CDR2 is SYDVKM.

The chain uses TRBV5-1 and TRBJ1-1; D call uncertain. The CDR3 spans 13 residues. V dropped 0 bases and J dropped 7 bases, with 10 bases sitting between them. The germline V gene encodes CDR1 SGHRS and CDR2 YFSETQ. CDR3 sequence (DNA): TGCGCCAGCAGCTTGGATACGGAGGGTGAAGCTTTCTTT. Its protein is CASSLDTEGEAFF.

This clonotype was detected ten times or more. The chain recombines TRBV20-1 with TRBJ2-2; 9 bases line up with TRBD2. The CDR3 consists of 13 residues. CDR1 and CDR2 from the germline V gene are DFQATT and SNEGSKA (reference sequence). V gave up 6 bases and J gave up 4 bases; unmatched junction bases: 3. The CDR3 nucleotides read TGCAGTGCGGCGGGAGGGCCCACCGGGGAGCTGTTTTTT. The encoded protein is CSAAGGPTGELFF.

As concerns this clonotype: This may be a read error: a much more frequent sequence differs by one nucleotide. The rearrangement joins TRBV20-1 to TRBJ2-3; TRBD1 or TRBD2 may be the D gene (5 bases each). The CDR3 spans 14 residues. The V gene's germline CDR1 is DFQATT and CDR2 SNEGSKA (reference sequence). The CDR3 DNA reads TGCAGTGCTTCGGCAGGGCCTAGCATAGATACGCAGTATTTT. It yields the protein CSASAGPSIDTQYF.